This T cell receptor beta chain was identified during a study of Graves' ophthalmopathy and Graves' hyperthyroidism. This clonotype was counted at least ten times. The TCR beta CDR3 regions underwent amplification from RNA transcripts. An initial RT-PCR round employing HTBI primers preceded a second-round multiplex PCR. TCRdb fed the multiplex PCR reads into MiXCR, producing one record per CDR3 protein. The sample consists of around 660,000 distinct CDR3 sequences, over 40% of them appearing once. V was clipped by 5 bases and J by 4 bases, with 15 bases between them. Per germline, CDR1 MNHNY and CDR2 SVGAGI (reference sequence). The CDR3 runs 15 residues.

The sample was peripheral blood. J is TRBJ1-5 and V is TRBV6-6; a weak D match, TRBD1 (5 bases). This TCR came from an adult man with Graves' ophthalmopathy. In DNA, the CDR3 is TGTGCCAGCAGTATAGGGGCCATTGTGAATCAGCCCCAGCATTTT. Translated: CASSIGAIVNQPQHF.